This T cell receptor beta chain is from a study of blood T cell repertoires in COVID-19. The germline V gene encodes CDR1 MNHEY and CDR2 SVGAGI. The CDR3 extends over 13 amino acids. Using immunoSEQ multiplex PCR, the repertoire was profiled, and TCRdb retains in-frame clones only, with some absent. The sample shows about 270,000 clones, about nine tenths of them seen only once. A word on this clone: The junction does not match germline at one end; this may be a read error.

The source of this sequence is a man in his forties with active or convalescent COVID-19. J is TRBJ1-1 and V is TRBV6-5; D perhaps matches TRBD1 (5 bases). Sequenced input: peripheral blood. The DNA of the CDR3 is TGTGCCAGCGGTTACTATTCGGGGGAAGCGGCTTTCTTT. Its translation is CASGYYSGEAAFF.